These T cell receptor beta chains were read from a single sample in a study of control samples from healthy donors and cancer patients. Assay: immunoSEQ multiplex PCR; the TCRdb copy retains only in-frame clones and omits some. Of around 99,000 clones listed, about nine tenths were seen once; the top ten hold 3.5% to 4.5%. The specimen was blood. These receptors all come from a human donor in good health. The donor label of this sample is uncertain. CDR3s include the opening cysteine and the closing phenylalanine or tryptophan. The order of the fields is CDR3 DNA, CDR3 protein, V gene, J gene, D gene, clone size. D genes are given only for firm matches. The size field is filled for only some rows; it gives once, few, many or a size class.

TGTGCCAGCAGTTATGTGCGGTACAATGAGCAGTTCTTC	CASSYVRYNEQFF	TRBV6-2/TRBV6-3	TRBJ2-1	NA	NA
TGTGCCAGCAGCTTACAGAGGGGGATTAGCAATCAGCCCCAGCATTTT	CASSLQRGISNQPQHF	TRBV5-6	TRBJ1-5	NA	NA
TGTGCCAGCAGCTTAACTTCGGGGGCTCCCCAGCATTTT	CASSLTSGAPQHF	TRBV7-3	TRBJ1-5	NA	NA
TGCGCCAGCAGACTCCGATCGATTAGCACAGATACGCAGTATTTT	CASRLRSISTDTQYF	TRBV5-1	TRBJ2-3	NA	NA
TGTGCCAGCAGCCAGGTCCGGGAGCTGTTTTTT	CASSQVRELFF	TRBV3-1/TRBV3-2	TRBJ2-2	NA	NA
TGCAGCGTGGGGACTCCCCTCTCCTACAATGAGCAGTTCTTC	CSVGTPLSYNEQFF	TRBV29-1	TRBJ2-1	NA	NA
TGTGCCAGCAGTGCTCCCAATCAGCCCCAGCATTTT	CASSAPNQPQHF	TRBV27	TRBJ1-5	NA	once
TGTGCCACCAGTGATCCGGGACAGGGGCCGGTCGGGCCCCAGCATTTT	CATSDPGQGPVGPQHF	TRBV24-1	TRBJ1-5	TRBD1	NA
TGCGCCAGCAGCCAAGATCCGCAGGGCGGAAACACCATATATTTT	CASSQDPQGGNTIYF	TRBV4-3	TRBJ1-3	NA	NA
TGTGCCAGCAGCTTAGCAGGGTACGAGCAGTACTTC	CASSLAGYEQYF	TRBV13	TRBJ2-7	NA	NA
TGCAGCGTTGTGAAGGGAAACACCATATATTTT	CSVVKGNTIYF	TRBV29-1	TRBJ1-3	NA	few
TGTGCCAGCAGTTACGTGCAGGGGGCCCAGTACTTC	CASSYVQGAQYF	TRBV6-6	TRBJ2-5	TRBD1	NA
TGTGCCAGCAGCCCCCACGGTCCGGGCGATTACGAGCAGTACTTC	CASSPHGPGDYEQYF	TRBV6-6	TRBJ2-7	NA	once
TGTGCCAGCAGCTTAGCGGCTCCGGCTTGGGGCACCGGGGAGCTGTTTTTT	CASSLAAPAWGTGELFF	TRBV7-2	TRBJ2-2	NA	NA
TGTGCCAGCTCACCCACAGCAACTAATGAAAAACTGTTTTTT	CASSPTATNEKLFF	TRBV18	TRBJ1-4	NA	NA
TGCGCCAGCAGCAAGGACAGGTCCAGCGATACGCAGTATTTT	CASSKDRSSDTQYF	TRBV5-1	TRBJ2-3	TRBD1	NA
TGTGCTAGTGGTTTGGTCGGAAAATGGGCACAGGGGGGGAAGGAGACCCAGTACTTC	CASGLVGKWAQGGKETQYF	TRBV12-5	TRBJ2-5	NA	NA
TGTGCCAGCAAGATCGCGGAGGACTCATACAATGAGCAGTTCTTC	CASKIAEDSYNEQFF	TRBV6-4	TRBJ2-1	NA	NA